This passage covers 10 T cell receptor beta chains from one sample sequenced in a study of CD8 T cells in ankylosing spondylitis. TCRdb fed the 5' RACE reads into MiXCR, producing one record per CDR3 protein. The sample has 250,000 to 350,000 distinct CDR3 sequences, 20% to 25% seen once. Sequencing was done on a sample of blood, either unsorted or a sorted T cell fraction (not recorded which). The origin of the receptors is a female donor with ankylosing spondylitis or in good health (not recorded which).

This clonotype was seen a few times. CDR3 DNA sequence: TGTGCCAGCAGTGGACAGATCGGCAACGAGCAGTACTTC. Amino acid sequence: CASSGQIGNEQYF. J is TRBJ2-7 and V is TRBV12-3 or TRBV12-4, with a weak D call TRBD1 (6 bases). V was clipped by 5 bases and J by 5 bases, with 13 bases between them. This CDR3 contains 13 residues.

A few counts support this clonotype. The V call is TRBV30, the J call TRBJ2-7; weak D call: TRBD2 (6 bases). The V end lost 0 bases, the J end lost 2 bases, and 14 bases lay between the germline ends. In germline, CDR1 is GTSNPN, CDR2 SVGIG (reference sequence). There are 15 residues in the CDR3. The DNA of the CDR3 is TGTGCCTGGAGTGTACGGAGGGATCCGGCCTACGAGCAGTACTTC. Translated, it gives CAWSVRRDPAYEQYF.

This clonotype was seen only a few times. CDR3 nucleotide sequence: TGTGCCAGTGGGACCGGGTTACCTTATAATTCACCCCTCCACTTT. Amino acids: CASGTGLPYNSPLHF. The rearrangement uses TRBV6-1 and TRBJ1-6; D perhaps matches TRBD1 (5 bases). This CDR3 is 15 amino acids long. Trimming took off 9 bases at V and 4 bases at J, with 16 bases between the two ends. Germline values: CDR1 MNHNS, CDR2 SASEGT.

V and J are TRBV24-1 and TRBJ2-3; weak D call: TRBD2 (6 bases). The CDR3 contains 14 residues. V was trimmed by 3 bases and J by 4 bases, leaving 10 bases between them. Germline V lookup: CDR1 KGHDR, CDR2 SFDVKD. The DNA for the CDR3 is TGTGCCACCAGTGATCCGTCGGGGGCAGATACGCAGTATTTT. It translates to CATSDPSGADTQYF.

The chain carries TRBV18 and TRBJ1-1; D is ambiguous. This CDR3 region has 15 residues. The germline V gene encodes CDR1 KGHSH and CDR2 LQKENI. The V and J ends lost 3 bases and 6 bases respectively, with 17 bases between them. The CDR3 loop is CASSPLERVWAEAFF. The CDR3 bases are TGTGCCAGCTCACCCCTCGAGAGGGTCTGGGCTGAAGCTTTCTTT. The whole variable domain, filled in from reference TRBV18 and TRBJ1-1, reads NAGVMQNPRHLVRRRGQEARLRCSPMKGHSHVYWYRQLPEEGLKFMVYLQKENIIDESGMPKERFSAEFPKEGPSILRIQQVVRGDSAAYFCASSPLERVWAEAFFGQGTRLTVV.

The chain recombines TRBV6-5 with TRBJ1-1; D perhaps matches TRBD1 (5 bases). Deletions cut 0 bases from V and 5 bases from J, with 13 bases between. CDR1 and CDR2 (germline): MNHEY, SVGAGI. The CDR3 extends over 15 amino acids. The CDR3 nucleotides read TGTGCCAGCAGTTACTCCCGGGGGGGTCGGACTGAAGCTTTCTTT. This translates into CASSYSRGGRTEAFF.

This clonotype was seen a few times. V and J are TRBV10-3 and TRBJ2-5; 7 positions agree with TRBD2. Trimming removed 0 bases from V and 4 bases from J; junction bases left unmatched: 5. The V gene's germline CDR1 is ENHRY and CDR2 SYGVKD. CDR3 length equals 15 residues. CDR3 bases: TGTGCCATCAGTGAGTCAGGAGGGAGGGGAGAGACCCAGTACTTC. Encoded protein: CAISESGGRGETQYF.

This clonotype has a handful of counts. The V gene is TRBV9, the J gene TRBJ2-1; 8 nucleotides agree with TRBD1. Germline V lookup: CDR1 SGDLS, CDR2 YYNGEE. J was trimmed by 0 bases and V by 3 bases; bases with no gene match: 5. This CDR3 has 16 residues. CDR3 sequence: CASSAGQGNSYNEQFF. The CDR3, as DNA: TGTGCCAGCAGCGCAGGACAGGGCAACTCCTACAATGAGCAGTTCTTC.

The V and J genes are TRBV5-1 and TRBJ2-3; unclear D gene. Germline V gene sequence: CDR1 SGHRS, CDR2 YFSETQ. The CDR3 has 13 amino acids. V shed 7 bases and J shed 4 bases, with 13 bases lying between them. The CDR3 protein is CASSGPDADTQYF. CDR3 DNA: TGCGCCAGCTCCGGGCCCGACGCAGATACGCAGTATTTT.

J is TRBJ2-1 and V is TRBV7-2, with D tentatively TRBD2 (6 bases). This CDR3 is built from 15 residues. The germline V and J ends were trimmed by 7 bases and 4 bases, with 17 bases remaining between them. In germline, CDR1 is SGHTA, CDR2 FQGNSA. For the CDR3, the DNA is TGTGCCAGCACCTCCGGGACTCAATCTTACAATGAGCAGTTCTTC. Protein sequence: CASTSGTQSYNEQFF. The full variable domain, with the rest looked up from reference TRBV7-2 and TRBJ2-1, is GAGVSQSPSNKVTEKGKDVELRCDPISGHTALYWYRQSLGQGLEFLIYFQGNSAPDKSGLPSDRFSAERTGGSVSTLTIQRTQQEDSAVYLCASTSGTQSYNEQFFGPGTRLTVL.